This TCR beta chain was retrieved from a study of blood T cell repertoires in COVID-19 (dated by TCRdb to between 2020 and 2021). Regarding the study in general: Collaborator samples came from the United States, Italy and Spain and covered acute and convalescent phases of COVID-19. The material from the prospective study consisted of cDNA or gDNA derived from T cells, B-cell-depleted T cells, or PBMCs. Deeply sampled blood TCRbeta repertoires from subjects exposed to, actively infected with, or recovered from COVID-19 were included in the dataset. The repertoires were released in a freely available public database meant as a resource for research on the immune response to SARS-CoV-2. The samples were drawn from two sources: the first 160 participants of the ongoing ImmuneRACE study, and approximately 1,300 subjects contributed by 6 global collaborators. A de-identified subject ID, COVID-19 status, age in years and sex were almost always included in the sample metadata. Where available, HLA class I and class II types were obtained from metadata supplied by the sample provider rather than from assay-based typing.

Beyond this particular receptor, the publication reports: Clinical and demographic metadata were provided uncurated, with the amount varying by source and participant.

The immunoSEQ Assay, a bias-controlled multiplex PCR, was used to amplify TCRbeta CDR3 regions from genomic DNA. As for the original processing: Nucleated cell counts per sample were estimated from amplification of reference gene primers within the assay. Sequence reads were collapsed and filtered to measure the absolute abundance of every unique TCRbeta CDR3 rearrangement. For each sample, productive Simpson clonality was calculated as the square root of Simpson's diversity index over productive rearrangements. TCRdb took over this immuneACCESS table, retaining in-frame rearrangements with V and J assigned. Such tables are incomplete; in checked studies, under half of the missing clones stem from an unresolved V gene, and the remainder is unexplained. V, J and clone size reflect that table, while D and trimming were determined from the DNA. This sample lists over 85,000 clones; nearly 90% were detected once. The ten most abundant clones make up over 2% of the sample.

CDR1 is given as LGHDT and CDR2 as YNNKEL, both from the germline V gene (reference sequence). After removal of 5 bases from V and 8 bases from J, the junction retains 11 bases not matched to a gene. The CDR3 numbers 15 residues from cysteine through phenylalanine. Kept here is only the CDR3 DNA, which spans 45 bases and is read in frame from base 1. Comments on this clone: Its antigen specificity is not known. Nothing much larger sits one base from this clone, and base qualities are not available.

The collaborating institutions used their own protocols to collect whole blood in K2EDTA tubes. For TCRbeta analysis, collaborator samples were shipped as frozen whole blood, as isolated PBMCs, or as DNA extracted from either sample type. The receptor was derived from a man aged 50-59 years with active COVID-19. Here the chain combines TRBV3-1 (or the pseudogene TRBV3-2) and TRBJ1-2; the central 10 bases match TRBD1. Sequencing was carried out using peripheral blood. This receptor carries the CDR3 CASSTRTGGGGGYTF. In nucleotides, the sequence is TGTGCCAGCAGCACCCGGACAGGGGGAGGAGGCGGCTACACCTTC.